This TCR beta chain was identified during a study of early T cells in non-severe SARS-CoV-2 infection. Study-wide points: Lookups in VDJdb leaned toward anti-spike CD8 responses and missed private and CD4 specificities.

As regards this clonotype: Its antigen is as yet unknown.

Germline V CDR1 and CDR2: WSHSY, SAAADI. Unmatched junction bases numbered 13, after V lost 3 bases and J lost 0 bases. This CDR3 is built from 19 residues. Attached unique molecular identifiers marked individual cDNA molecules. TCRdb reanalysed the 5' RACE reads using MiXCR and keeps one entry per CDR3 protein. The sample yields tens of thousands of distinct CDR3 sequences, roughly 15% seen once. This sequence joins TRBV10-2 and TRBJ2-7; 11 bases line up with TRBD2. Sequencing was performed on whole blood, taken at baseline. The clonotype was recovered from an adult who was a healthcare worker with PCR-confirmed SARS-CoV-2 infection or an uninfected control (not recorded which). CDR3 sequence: CASSESTGTSGLSSYEQYF. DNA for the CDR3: TGCGCCAGCAGTGAAAGTACCGGGACTAGCGGACTTAGCTCCTACGAGCAGTACTTC.